What follows is one TCR beta chain and its context. Its specific antigen is unknown. One base away there is no much larger clone; base qualities are not given. The time point label, read with the paper, signifies: baseline before first vaccination. This specimen's treatment or condition label, per the study, means: meningococcal conjugate vaccine given as trial control. The vaccinee samples were drawn from two UK trials, COV001 and COV002, one of which was a single-blind randomized controlled phase 2/3 trial testing AZD1222 (ChAdOx1 nCoV-19) in healthy adults. Trial participant PBMC samples were collected at day 0 and day 28 after the second dose for TCRbeta chain sequencing. The record originates from a study of T cell responses to AZD1222 COVID-19 vaccine (dated by TCRdb to the early 2020s). Context from the whole study: A total of just over 230 trial participants underwent TCR sequencing, of whom around 210 had received two doses of AZD1222 and 26 had received two doses of the MenACWY control vaccine. Enrollment into the trials was organized by age into subgroups of 18-55, 56-69 and 70-plus years, and those subgroups contained approximately 150, 30 and 60 TCR-sequenced participants, respectively. Broad study findings and their caveats: The 56-69-year group was small, and its depth increase did not reach significance, likely because of low power. Conclusions about previously exposed vaccinees were limited because only a handful of AZD1222 recipients were SARS-CoV-2 seropositive at baseline. Epitopes outside the regions mutated in the B.1.351 and B.1.1.7 variants were reportedly recognized by nearly half of the unique spike-specific TCRs. Because no samples from the day 14 peak response were available, repertoires could be characterized only after the peak T cell response. The vaccine-associated CD4 TCRs covered the entire spike protein, and the dominant responses fell in regions 160-218 and 743-854. Spike-specific TCR breadth and depth rose significantly after two AZD1222 doses compared with day 0 and with MenACWY recipients. Most participants were white British and females outnumbered males, and the authors suggested that clonal diversity may have been underestimated.

The CDR3 regions of human TCRbeta chains were analyzed by immunosequencing. The paper's data handling went like this. Repertoire TCRs were checked for matches against a reference library of SARS-CoV-2-specific TCRs that had been generated using the MIRA antigen-specificity platform. Breadth was defined as the fraction of unique TCRs that were SARS-CoV-2-associated. Depth was defined as the fraction of total T cells that were SARS-CoV-2-associated. Using the MIRA data, every spike-specific TCR was mapped to the spike region that the TCR reacted to and assigned to either a CD4 or a CD8 class. Log10-transformed breadth and depth values were compared by one-way ANOVA with Sidak's multiple comparisons tests. TCRdb holds this immuneACCESS table with in-frame rearrangements only. Some clones are missing; in checked studies, unresolved V genes explain under half, and the rest has no known cause. The V and J calls and clone size were taken over from that table, and D and trimming were inferred from the DNA. The sample table holds 130,000 or so clones, of which 75% to 90% were seen once. 11% of the sample belongs to the ten largest clones.

The cysteine opens and the phenylalanine closes a CDR3 of 17 amino acids. Only the CDR3 DNA is retained, 51 bases long and in frame from the first base. The germline V gene (reference sequence) supplies CDR1 MNHEY and CDR2 SMNVEV. Unmatched junction bases come to 12, with V trimmed by 3 bases and J by 1 base. This sample comprised peripheral blood, obtained on day 0 of MenACWY control vaccination. Rearrangement joined TRBV27 to TRBJ2-7, with TRBD1 matching 7 junction bases. This clonotype originated in an adult in good health. The CDR3 protein: CASSFTLPGQLSYEQYF. The bases are TGTGCCAGCAGTTTTACCCTCCCGGGACAGCTATCCTACGAGCAGTACTTC.